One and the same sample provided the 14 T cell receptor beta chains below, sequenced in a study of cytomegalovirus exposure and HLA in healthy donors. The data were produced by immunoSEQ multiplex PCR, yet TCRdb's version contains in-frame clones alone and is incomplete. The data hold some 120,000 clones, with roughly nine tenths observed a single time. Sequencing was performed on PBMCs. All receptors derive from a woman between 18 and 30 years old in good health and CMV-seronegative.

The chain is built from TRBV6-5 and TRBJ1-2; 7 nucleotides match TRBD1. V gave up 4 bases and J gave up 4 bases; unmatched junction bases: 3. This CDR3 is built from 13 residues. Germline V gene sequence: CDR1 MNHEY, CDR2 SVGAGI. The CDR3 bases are TGTGCCAGCAGTTGGGACAGATCCTATGGCTACACCTTC. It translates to CASSWDRSYGYTF.

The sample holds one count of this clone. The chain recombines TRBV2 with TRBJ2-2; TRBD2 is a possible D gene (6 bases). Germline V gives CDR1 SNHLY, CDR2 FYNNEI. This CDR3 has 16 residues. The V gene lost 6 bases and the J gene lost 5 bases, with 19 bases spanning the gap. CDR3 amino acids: CASSLLGSRETGELFF. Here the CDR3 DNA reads TGTGCCAGCAGCCTACTCGGGTCGCGGGAAACCGGGGAGCTGTTTTTT.

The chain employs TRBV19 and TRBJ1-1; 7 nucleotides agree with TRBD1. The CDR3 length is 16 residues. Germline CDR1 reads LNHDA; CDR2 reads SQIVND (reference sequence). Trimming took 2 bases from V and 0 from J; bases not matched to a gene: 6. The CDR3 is CASSIWPGGMNTEAFF. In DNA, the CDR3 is TGTGCCAGTAGTATATGGCCAGGGGGGATGAACACTGAAGCTTTCTTT.

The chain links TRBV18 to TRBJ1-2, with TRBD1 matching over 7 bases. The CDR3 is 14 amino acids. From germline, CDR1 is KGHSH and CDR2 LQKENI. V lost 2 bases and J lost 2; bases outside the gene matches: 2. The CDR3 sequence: CASSPSQGNYGYTF. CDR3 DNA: TGTGCCAGCTCACCATCACAGGGGAACTATGGCTACACCTTC. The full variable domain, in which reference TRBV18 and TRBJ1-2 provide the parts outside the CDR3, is NAGVMQNPRHLVRRRGQEARLRCSPMKGHSHVYWYRQLPEEGLKFMVYLQKENIIDESGMPKERFSAEFPKEGPSILRIQQVVRGDSAAYFCASSPSQGNYGYTFGSGTRLTVV.

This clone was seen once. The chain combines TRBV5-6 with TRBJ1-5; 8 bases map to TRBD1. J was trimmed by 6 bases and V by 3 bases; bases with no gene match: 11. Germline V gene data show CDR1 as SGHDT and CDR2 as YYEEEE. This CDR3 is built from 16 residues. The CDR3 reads CASSWTQGQGFQPQHF. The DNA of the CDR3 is TGTGCCAGCAGCTGGACACAAGGACAGGGATTTCAGCCCCAGCATTTT. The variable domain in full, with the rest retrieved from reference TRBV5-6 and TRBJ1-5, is DAGVTQSPTHLIKTRGQQVTLRCSPKSGHDTVSWYQQALGQGPQFIFQYYEEEERQRGNFPDRFSGHQFPNYSSELNVNALLLGDSALYLCASSWTQGQGFQPQHFGDGTRLSIL.

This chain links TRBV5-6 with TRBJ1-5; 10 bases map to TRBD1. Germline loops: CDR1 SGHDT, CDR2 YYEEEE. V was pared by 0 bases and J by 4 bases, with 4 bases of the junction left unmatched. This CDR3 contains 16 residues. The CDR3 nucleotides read TGTGCCAGCAGCTTGGCGACAGGGGGCTTGAATCAGCCCCAGCATTTT. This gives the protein CASSLATGGLNQPQHF.

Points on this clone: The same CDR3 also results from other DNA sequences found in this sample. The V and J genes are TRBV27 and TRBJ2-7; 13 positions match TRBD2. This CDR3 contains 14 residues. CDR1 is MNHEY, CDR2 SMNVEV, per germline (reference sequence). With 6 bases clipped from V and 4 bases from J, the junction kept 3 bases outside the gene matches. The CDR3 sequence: CASRWTSGSYEQYF. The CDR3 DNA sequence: TGTGCCAGCAGATGGACTAGCGGGAGTTACGAGCAGTACTTC.

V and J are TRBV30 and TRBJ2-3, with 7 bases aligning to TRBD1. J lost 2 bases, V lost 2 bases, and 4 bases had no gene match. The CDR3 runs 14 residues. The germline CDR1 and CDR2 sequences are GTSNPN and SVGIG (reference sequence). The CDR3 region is CAWSRGRITDTQYF. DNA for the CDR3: TGTGCCTGGAGTAGGGGGCGTATCACAGATACGCAGTATTTT.

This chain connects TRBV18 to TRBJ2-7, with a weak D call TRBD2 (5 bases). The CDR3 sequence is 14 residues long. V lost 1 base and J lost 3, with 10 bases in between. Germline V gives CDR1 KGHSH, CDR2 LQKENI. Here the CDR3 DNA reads TGTGCCAGCTCACCACGTCGGGATTTCTACGAGCAGTACTTC. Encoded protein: CASSPRRDFYEQYF.

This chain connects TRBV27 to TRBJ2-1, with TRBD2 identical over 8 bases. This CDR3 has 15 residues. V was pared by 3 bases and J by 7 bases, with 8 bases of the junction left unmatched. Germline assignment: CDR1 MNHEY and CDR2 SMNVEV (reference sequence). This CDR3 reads CASSFWSGSPNEQFF. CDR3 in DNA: TGTGCCAGCAGTTTCTGGAGCGGGAGCCCGAATGAGCAGTTCTTC.

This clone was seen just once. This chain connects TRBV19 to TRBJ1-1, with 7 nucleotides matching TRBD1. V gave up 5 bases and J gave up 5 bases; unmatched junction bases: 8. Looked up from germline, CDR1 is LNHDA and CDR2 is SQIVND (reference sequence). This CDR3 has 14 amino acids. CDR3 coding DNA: TGTGCCAGTAGTGGATCAGGGGGTTGGACTGAAGCTTTCTTT. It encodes CASSGSGGWTEAFF.

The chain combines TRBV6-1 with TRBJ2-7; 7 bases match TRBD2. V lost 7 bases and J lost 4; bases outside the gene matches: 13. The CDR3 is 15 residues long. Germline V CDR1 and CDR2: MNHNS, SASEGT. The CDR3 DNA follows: TGTGCCAGCACGTATTCGGGGGAGGGCCGGTACGAGCAGTACTTC. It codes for CASTYSGEGRYEQYF.

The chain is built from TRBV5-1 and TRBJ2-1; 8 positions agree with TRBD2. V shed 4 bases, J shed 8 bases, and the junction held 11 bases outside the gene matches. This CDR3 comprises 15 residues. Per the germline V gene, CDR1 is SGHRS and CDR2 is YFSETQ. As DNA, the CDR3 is TGCGCCAGCAGCACAGGGACTAGTTCTATCCATGAGCAGTTCTTC. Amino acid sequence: CASSTGTSSIHEQFF. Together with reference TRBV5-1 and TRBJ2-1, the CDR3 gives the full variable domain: KAGVTQTPRYLIKTRGQQVTLSCSPISGHRSVSWYQQTPGQGLQFLFEYFSETQRNKGNFPGRFSGRQFSNSRSEMNVSTLELGDSALYLCASSTGTSSIHEQFFGPGTRLTVL.

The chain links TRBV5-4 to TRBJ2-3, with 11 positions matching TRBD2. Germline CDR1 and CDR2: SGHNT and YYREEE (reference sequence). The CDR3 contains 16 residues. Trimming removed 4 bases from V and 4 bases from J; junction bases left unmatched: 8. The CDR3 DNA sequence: TGTGCCAGCAGCCCCCAACTAGCGGGAGATGCAGATACGCAGTATTTT. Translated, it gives CASSPQLAGDADTQYF.